Following are 20 T cell receptor beta chains from one sample sequenced in a study of blood T cell repertoires in COVID-19. Using immunoSEQ multiplex PCR, the repertoire was profiled, and TCRdb retains in-frame clones only, with some absent. The data hold 300,000 to 450,000 clones, with roughly 90% observed a single time. Sequencing was done on a sample of peripheral blood. The receptors originated from a woman aged 55-70 years with COVID-19, enrolled during active disease.

The chain couples TRBV6-5 to TRBJ2-3, with D tentatively TRBD1 (5 bases). Germline assignment: CDR1 MNHEY and CDR2 SVGAGI. Trimming shortened V by 8 bases and J by 6 bases, and 15 bases separated the two germline ends. The CDR3 loop spans 13 amino acids. Written as DNA, the CDR3 is TGTGCCAGCGTTCGACAGCTTAAGGATACGCAGTATTTT. Residues: CASVRQLKDTQYF.

The CDR3 nucleotides read TGTGCCAGCAGCTTGGGGCGGGGTGAAGGCTCCTACAATGAGCAGTTCTTC. Translating gives CASSLGRGEGSYNEQFF. This rearrangement joins TRBV5-4 to TRBJ2-1; the D gene is possibly TRBD2 (6 bases). The CDR3 extends over 17 amino acids. CDR1 is SGHNT and CDR2 is YYREEE in the germline V gene (reference sequence). The ends were cut back, 0 bases at V and 0 bases at J, with 13 bases in the middle.

In DNA form, the CDR3 reads TGTGCCAGCTCACCAGGCCCTGACAGTAACTATGGCTACACCTTC. Translation: CASSPGPDSNYGYTF. V and J are TRBV18 and TRBJ1-2, with D perhaps matching TRBD1 (5 bases). From germline, CDR1 is KGHSH and CDR2 LQKENI. V lost 2 bases to trimming and J lost 1 base, with 11 bases between them. This CDR3 comprises 15 residues.

V gene TRBV7-7 combines with J gene TRBJ1-1; TRBD1 agrees at 7 bases. With 1 base clipped from V and 3 bases from J, the junction kept 11 bases outside the gene matches. The germline CDR1 and CDR2 sequences are SSHAT and FNYEAQ (reference sequence). This CDR3 spans 17 amino acids. The CDR3 region is CASSLGSGGERDTEAFF. As DNA, the CDR3 is TGTGCCAGCAGCTTAGGCTCAGGGGGTGAGAGGGACACTGAAGCTTTCTTT.

The sample holds one count of this clone. The chain combines TRBV24-1 with TRBJ2-2, with a possible D match to TRBD2 (6 bases). V dropped 5 bases and J dropped 2 bases, with 17 bases sitting between them. This CDR3 spans 17 amino acids. The germline V gene encodes CDR1 KGHDR and CDR2 SFDVKD. The CDR3 DNA sequence: TGTGCCACCAGTGGGCGATCCGGGAGCCCAAACACCGGGGAGCTGTTTTTT. It specifies CATSGRSGSPNTGELFF.

The CDR3 bases are TGTGCCAGGCCCCCGGAGCGGGGGGGGACCTACGAGCAGTACTTC. Its translation is CARPPERGGTYEQYF. This chain links TRBV7-4 with TRBJ2-7; TRBD2 matches at 10 bases. CDR3 length equals 15 residues. CDR1 and CDR2 (germline): SGHVT, SQSDAQ. Trimming removed 9 bases from V and 2 bases from J; junction bases left unmatched: 10.

V and J are TRBV18 and TRBJ1-1, with a tentative D call TRBD1 (5 bases). V lost 3 bases, J lost 4 bases, and 15 bases lay in between. The CDR3 runs 15 residues. CDR1 KGHSH and CDR2 LQKENI come from the germline V gene. The CDR3 region is CASSPIDSVGTEAFF. The CDR3, as DNA: TGTGCCAGCTCACCCATAGACAGCGTAGGCACTGAAGCTTTCTTT.

V gene TRBV18 combines with J gene TRBJ2-7, with D possibly matching TRBD2 (6 bases). This CDR3 has 14 residues. V was trimmed by 3 bases and J by 3 bases, leaving 12 bases between them. The germline V gene encodes CDR1 KGHSH and CDR2 LQKENI. The CDR3 sequence is CASSPLGGGYEQYF. As DNA, the CDR3 is TGTGCCAGCTCACCTTTGGGGGGAGGCTACGAGCAGTACTTC.

The chain joins TRBV28 to TRBJ1-5, with 8 positions matching TRBD1. CDR3 length: 13 residues. V dropped 7 bases and J dropped 6; count of bases not matched to a gene: 5. Germline V gene data show CDR1 as MDHEN and CDR2 as SYDVKM. The CDR3 loop is CASTDRGSQPQHF. The CDR3 DNA follows: TGTGCCAGCACCGACAGGGGCTCTCAGCCCCAGCATTTT. Filled out from reference TRBV28 and TRBJ1-5, the complete variable domain reads DVKVTQSSRYLVKRTGEKVFLECVQDMDHENMFWYRQDPGLGLRLIYFSYDVKMKEKGDIPEGYSVSREKKERFSLILESASTNQTSMYLCASTDRGSQPQHFGDGTRLSIL.

In its sample, this clone was seen once. The chain combines TRBV5-8 with TRBJ2-5; possible D gene TRBD1, 6 bases. Germline loops: CDR1 SGHTS, CDR2 YDEGEE. V lost 4 bases and J lost 5, with 12 bases in between. The length of the CDR3 is 13 residues. Here the CDR3 reads CASSLQGLETQYF. CDR3 coding DNA: TGTGCCAGCAGCCTGCAGGGGCTGGAGACCCAGTACTTC. Full variable domain (outside the CDR3, taken from reference TRBV5-8 and TRBJ2-5): EAGVTQSPTHLIKTRGQQATLRCSPISGHTSVYWYQQALGLGLQFLLWYDEGEERNRGNFPPRFSGRQFPNYSSELNVNALELEDSALYLCASSLQGLETQYFGPGTRLLVL.

The chain has TRBV5-4 and TRBJ1-3; the D is unclear. The germline V and J ends were trimmed by 0 bases and 0 bases, with 10 bases remaining between them. Germline CDR1 is SGHNT and CDR2 is YYREEE (reference sequence). The CDR3 consists of 16 residues. CDR3 coding DNA: TGTGCCAGCAGCTTGGGAGGTGGCTCCTCTGGAAACACCATATATTTT. Its translation: CASSLGGGSSGNTIYF.

This chain joins TRBV6-5 and TRBJ1-5; D is unclear. CDR3 length: 13 amino acids. Between the trimmed V and J ends, which lost 7 bases and 7 bases, there was a span of 14 bases. The V gene's germline CDR1 is MNHEY and CDR2 SVGAGI. Here the CDR3 DNA reads TGTGCCAGCACCCTAGGAGGGAGACAGCCCCAGCATTTT. Amino acids: CASTLGGRQPQHF.

This chain's CDR3 is CASSPLLADNGYTF. CDR3 DNA: TGTGCCAGCTCACCACTTTTGGCAGATAATGGCTACACCTTC. The chain joins TRBV18 to TRBJ1-2; D gene uncertain. Trimming cost V 1 base and J 6 bases, with 12 bases left between them. Germline V gene sequence: CDR1 KGHSH, CDR2 LQKENI. The CDR3 is made up of 14 amino acids. The entire variable domain, with the rest obtained from reference TRBV18 and TRBJ1-2, is as follows: NAGVMQNPRHLVRRRGQEARLRCSPMKGHSHVYWYRQLPEEGLKFMVYLQKENIIDESGMPKERFSAEFPKEGPSILRIQQVVRGDSAAYFCASSPLLADNGYTFGSGTRLTVV.

The chain carries TRBV19 and TRBJ2-5; D not resolved. Germline CDR1 LNHDA, CDR2 SQIVND (reference sequence). Trimming took off 6 bases at V and 2 bases at J, with 19 bases between the two ends. The CDR3 length is 16 residues. The CDR3 DNA sequence: TGTGCCAGTAGGACAACCTTTGCGACGGCTCAAGAGACCCAGTACTTC. It translates to CASRTTFATAQETQYF. The variable domain in full, completed from reference TRBV19 and TRBJ2-5, reads DGGITQSPKYLFRKEGQNVTLSCEQNLNHDAMYWYRQDPGQGLRLIYYSQIVNDFQKGDIAEGYSVSREKKESFPLTVTSAQKNPTAFYLCASRTTFATAQETQYFGPGTRLLVL.

The J gene is TRBJ1-2, the V gene TRBV10-3; 10 bases agree with TRBD1. The ends lost 2 bases at V and 4 bases at J; junction bases unmatched: 1. The CDR3 loop spans 14 amino acids. The germline gives CDR1 ENHRY, CDR2 SYGVKD. CDR3 sequence: CAISEGTGVYGYTF. The CDR3 DNA follows: TGTGCCATCAGTGAGGGGACAGGGGTCTATGGCTACACCTTC.

The gene calls are TRBV28 and TRBJ1-1; 7 bases line up with TRBD1. Germline CDR1 reads MDHEN; CDR2 reads SYDVKM. V lost 7 bases, J lost 5 bases, and 10 bases stayed unmatched. This CDR3 spans 14 amino acids. DNA of the CDR3: TGTGCCAGCAAGATCCAGGGGGTGGGAACTGAAGCTTTCTTT. It encodes CASKIQGVGTEAFF. The variable domain in full, completed from reference TRBV28 and TRBJ1-1, reads DVKVTQSSRYLVKRTGEKVFLECVQDMDHENMFWYRQDPGLGLRLIYFSYDVKMKEKGDIPEGYSVSREKKERFSLILESASTNQTSMYLCASKIQGVGTEAFFGQGTRLTVV.

About this clone: At one end the junction does not follow the germline gene, possibly because of a read error. This chain joins TRBV2 and TRBJ1-5; D gene unclear. Per germline, CDR1 SNHLY and CDR2 FYNNEI. This CDR3 comprises 14 residues. CDR3 DNA: TGTGCCAGCGGTGAAACAGATAGCAATCAGCCCCAGCATTTT. Translating it yields CASGETDSNQPQHF. Filled out from reference TRBV2 and TRBJ1-5, the complete variable domain reads EPEVTQTPSHQVTQMGQEVILRCVPISNHLYFYWYRQILGQKVEFLVSFYNNEISEKSEIFDDQFSVERPDGSNFTLKIRSTKLEDSAMYFCASGETDSNQPQHFGDGTRLSIL.

A note on this clone: This sample includes further DNA sequences coding for the same CDR3. J is TRBJ1-2 and V is TRBV19, with D tentatively TRBD1 (6 bases). CDR3 size: 14 residues. Germline lookup yields CDR1 LNHDA and CDR2 SQIVND (reference sequence). V was pared by 1 base and J by 2 bases, with 8 bases between. The CDR3 DNA follows: TGTGCCAGTAGTATAGGAAGGGGGAACTATGGCTACACCTTC. This gives the protein CASSIGRGNYGYTF.

The J gene is TRBJ2-5, the V gene TRBV7-9; D perhaps matches TRBD1 (5 bases). This CDR3 is built from 13 residues. Deletions cut 0 bases from V and 5 bases from J, with 7 bases between. Looked up from germline, CDR1 is SEHNR and CDR2 is FQNEAQ (reference sequence). CDR3 amino acids: CASSLAGRETQYF. CDR3 DNA: TGTGCCAGCAGCTTAGCGGGGCGGGAGACCCAGTACTTC. Together with reference TRBV7-9 and TRBJ2-5, the CDR3 gives the full variable domain: DTGVSQNPRHKITKRGQNVTFRCDPISEHNRLYWYRQTLGQGPEFLTYFQNEAQLEKSRLLSDRFSAERPKGSFSTLEIQRTEQGDSAMYLCASSLAGRETQYFGPGTRLLVL.

This chain joins TRBV7-9 and TRBJ1-4, with D perhaps TRBD1 (6 bases). V shed 2 bases and J shed 5 bases, with 12 bases lying between them. CDR1 and CDR2 from the germline V gene are SEHNR and FQNEAQ (reference sequence). The CDR3 covers 15 residues. CDR3 sequence: CASSLRWDTNEKLFF. CDR3 DNA: TGTGCCAGCAGCTTAAGATGGGACACAAATGAAAAACTGTTTTTT.